This record looks at one T cell receptor (beta chain) sequence and its context. The data stem from a study of Ad26.COV2.S vaccination and SARS-CoV-2 variants. The table came from immunoSEQ multiplex PCR; TCRdb's copy has only in-frame clones and leaves some out. Here the sample spans hundreds of thousands of clones, roughly 90% being singletons. The treatment denotes: some 20 received Ad26.COV2.S at low or high dose, single or two shots; several received placebo; per-sample allocation not given. The investigators took samples on day 63 after the first vaccine or placebo injection. The length of the CDR3 is 17 residues. The trim removed 5 bases at V and 5 bases at J, leaving 10 bases unmatched. Germline loops: CDR1 SGHTA, CDR2 FQGTGA.

This TCR was sampled from a person between 18 and 59 years old who received the Ad26.COV2.S COVID-19 vaccine or a placebo. Sample: peripheral blood, taken in a trial of Ad26.COV2.S vaccine versus placebo. The J gene is TRBJ2-3, the V gene TRBV7-3; 13 nucleotides line up with TRBD2. CDR3 sequence: CASSPQTSGGLGDTQYF. DNA of the CDR3: TGTGCCAGCAGCCCCCAGACTAGCGGGGGGCTGGGAGATACGCAGTATTTT.